This TCR beta chain was retrieved from a study of siplizumab effects on memory and regulatory T cells. Points from the study as a whole: Naive T cells seemed more diverse than memory cells; they also seemed major alloresponse contributors. Siplizumab conditions gave an average of around 65% Treg-derived mappable alloreactive CD4+ clones, versus 25% to 30% for controls. Unstimulated subset assignment was obtained for only a minor fraction of alloreactive clones.

Assayed TCR templates numbered about 10^5 for each sample. Sequencing was performed with immunoSEQ multiplex PCR; in TCRdb, only in-frame clones are kept and a portion is missing. The sample yields roughly 100,000 clones, 93% seen once. With respect to this clone: What it binds is not known.

V shed 4 bases and J shed 2 bases, with 15 bases lying between them. Germline lookup yields CDR1 SGHRS and CDR2 YFSETQ. The CDR3 spans 15 residues. The V and J genes are TRBV5-1 and TRBJ2-5; D possibly corresponds to TRBD1 (5 bases). The TCR comes from a human donor in good health. Sequencing input: CD4+ T cells sorted from blood. As DNA, the CDR3 is TGCGCCAGCAGCCCCGGTGGACAAATTCAAGAGACCCAGTACTTC. As protein: CASSPGGQIQETQYF.